This paragraph covers one T cell receptor (beta chain) sequence. In this sample, this clonotype turned up many times. Its antigen is not yet known. Base qualities were left out, and no much larger clone turns up one base away. The source of the sample is a study of prognosis after radiotherapy for stage I lung cancer (dated by TCRdb to the early 2020s). General notes on the study: Over 15 stage I NSCLC patients were enrolled in Nanjing, China, between April 2018 and 2019. Of the enrolled patients, about 15 had newly diagnosed primary stage I lung tumors, while roughly 5 had oligometastatic NSCLC following surgical resection of the primary tumor. Every patient was regarded as medically inoperable, because of comorbidities in about twelve cases and refusal of surgery in roughly 7 cases. The cohort was made up of about a dozen men and a handful of women, with a median age of roughly 79 years and an age range of 53 to 84 years. Tumor histology was squamous cell carcinoma in several patients and adenocarcinoma in under 15. SBRT was given in 3 to 5 fractions with a biologically effective dose of at least 100 Gy, using image-guided IMRT or VMAT. No patient received concurrent therapy alongside SBRT. Distant metastases were developed by four of the 19 patients after SBRT, at a median of around seven months, whereas no significant progression was observed in the other 15 patients. Peripheral blood TCR beta repertoires were profiled in stage I NSCLC patients before and after stereotactic body radiotherapy, and the repertoires were related to distant failure. The study took one blood sample before SBRT and one after SBRT from each of 20 or so patients and sequenced all 38 samples. Findings and caveats that apply to the study as a whole: After SBRT, the number of unique TCR clones decreased (median around 10,000 before versus some 6,900 after; Wilcoxon paired P=0.011). No adjustment for multiple comparisons was applied to any of the reported P values. Whether the expanded TCR clones were tumor-specific was not determined. Post-SBRT Shannon entropy and its change from baseline were lower in patients who developed distant metastases; baseline Shannon entropy was not associated with metastases. Differences by metastasis status were reportedly seen in TRBV and TRBJ usage frequencies, involving two V genes at baseline and, after SBRT, nine V genes and two J genes. Limitations of the study included a small cohort and short follow-up, and the study findings need independent validation.

All patients had node-negative disease on CT and PET/CT, and none had a history of other malignancies or had previously received chemotherapy or radiotherapy. Approximately 6 milliliters of peripheral venous blood were drawn into EDTA tubes at each of two time points. PBMCs were isolated by Ficoll-Paque Plus density-gradient centrifugation. Immediately after collection, samples were stored at -80 degrees C until analysis. The TCR beta CDR3 region was amplified from genomic DNA by two rounds of multiplex PCR. The first PCR round used primers specific to each TRBV and TRBJ gene, with sequences filed in Chinese patent CN105087789A. Universal primers were used in the second round of PCR. The Roche High Pure PCR Template Preparation Kit was used to extract genomic DNA from frozen PBMCs. An Illumina HiSeq 3000 was used to sequence the libraries paired-end with 151 bp reads. In the paper's pipeline: CutAdapt was used to remove raw reads lacking the multiplex PCR primer sequences. High-quality paired reads were merged into contigs with PEAR. By aligning each contig to reference sequences, MiXCR assigned the TRB V, D and J gene segments to that contig. To remove sequencing errors, CDR3 sequences were clustered according to base quality and sequence similarity. Diversity was calculated as Shannon entropy divided by the natural log of the number of productive TCR sequences. To get clonality, Shannon entropy was divided by the natural log of the number of unique clonotypes, and that result was subtracted from one. The Youden index of ROC curves was used to select progression-free survival cut-offs for repertoire metrics, and analyses were performed in R 3.5.3. Using fastp at Q25 and MiXCR, TCRdb reprocessed the public reads and kept productive beta chains. Each CDR3 protein gets just one entry, which takes the most common genes and DNA from the rows behind it. It is TCRdb's table, rather than the study itself, that gives the V and J calls and clone size. This sample gives 59,000 or so distinct CDR3 sequences in total; less than 30% of them show up just once. Around 6.8% of the sample goes to the ten largest clones.

Trimming takes 6 bases off V and 4 bases off J; junction bases not matched to a gene: 5. The CDR3 covers 12 residues, taking in both the cysteine and the phenylalanine. Only CDR3 DNA is held: 36 bases, read in frame from base 1. CDR1 is given as DFQATT and CDR2 as SNEGSKA, both from the germline V gene (reference sequence). The V and J genes are TRBV20-1 and TRBJ1-2, and TRBD1 aligns with 7 junction nucleotides. Sequenced material: PBMCs, taken before or after stereotactic body radiation therapy (not recorded which). The receptor comes from a donor over 45 with non-small cell lung cancer. The CDR3 protein sequence reads: CSAPRGGYGYTF. The DNA reads as follows: TGCAGTGCCCCCAGGGGGGGCTATGGCTACACCTTC.